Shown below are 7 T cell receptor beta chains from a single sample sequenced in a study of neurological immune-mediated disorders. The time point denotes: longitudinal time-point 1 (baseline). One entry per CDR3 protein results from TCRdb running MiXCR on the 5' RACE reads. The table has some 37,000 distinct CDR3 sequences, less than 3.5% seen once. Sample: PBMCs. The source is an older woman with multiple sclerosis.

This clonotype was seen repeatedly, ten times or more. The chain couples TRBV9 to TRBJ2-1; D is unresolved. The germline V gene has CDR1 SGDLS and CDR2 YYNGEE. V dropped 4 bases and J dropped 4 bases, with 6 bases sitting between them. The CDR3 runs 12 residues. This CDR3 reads CASSLAYNEQFF. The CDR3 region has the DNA TGTGCCAGCAGCTTAGCTTACAATGAGCAGTTCTTC. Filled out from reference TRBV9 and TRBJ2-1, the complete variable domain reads DSGVTQTPKHLITATGQRVTLRCSPRSGDLSVYWYQQSLDQGLQFLIQYYNGEERAKGNILERFSAQQFPDLHSELNLSSLELGDSALYFCASSLAYNEQFFGPGTRLTVL.

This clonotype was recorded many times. In nucleotides, the CDR3 is TGTGCCATCAGTGGCGGGACAGGGACCAAAGAGCAGTACTTC. Amino acid sequence: CAISGGTGTKEQYF. This chain links TRBV10-3 with TRBJ2-7, with 9 bases identical to TRBD1. The CDR3 runs to 14 residues. Germline-derived CDR1 and CDR2 are ENHRY and SYGVKD. J gave up 7 bases and V 4 bases, and 8 bases lay outside the gene matches.

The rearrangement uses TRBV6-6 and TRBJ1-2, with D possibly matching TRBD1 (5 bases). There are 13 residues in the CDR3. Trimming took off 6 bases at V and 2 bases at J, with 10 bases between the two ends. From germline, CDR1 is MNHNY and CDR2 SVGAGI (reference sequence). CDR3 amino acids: CASSPGSNYGYTF. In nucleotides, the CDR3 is TGTGCCAGCAGCCCAGGGTCCAACTATGGCTACACCTTC.

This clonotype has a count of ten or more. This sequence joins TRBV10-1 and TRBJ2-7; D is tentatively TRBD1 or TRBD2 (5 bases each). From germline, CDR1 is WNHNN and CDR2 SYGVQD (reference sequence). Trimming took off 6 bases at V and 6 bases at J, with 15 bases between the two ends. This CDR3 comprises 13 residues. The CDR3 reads CASRDTRRGEQYF. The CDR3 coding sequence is TGCGCCAGCAGGGACACTAGAAGGGGCGAGCAGTACTTC.

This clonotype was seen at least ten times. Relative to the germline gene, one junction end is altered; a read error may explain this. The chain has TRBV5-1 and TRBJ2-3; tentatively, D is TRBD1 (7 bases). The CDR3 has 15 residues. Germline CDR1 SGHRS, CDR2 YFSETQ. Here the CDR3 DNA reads TGCGCCAGCAGTTTGGAGGGGGCACGCACAGATACGCAGTATTTT. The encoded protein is CASSLEGARTDTQYF.

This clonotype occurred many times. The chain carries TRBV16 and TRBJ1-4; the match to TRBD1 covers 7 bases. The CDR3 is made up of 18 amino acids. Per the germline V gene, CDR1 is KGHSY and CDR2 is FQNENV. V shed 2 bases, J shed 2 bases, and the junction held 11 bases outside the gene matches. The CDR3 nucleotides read TGTGCCAGCAGCCAAGAACCGGCAGGGGGTTGGACTAATGAAAAACTGTTTTTT. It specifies CASSQEPAGGWTNEKLFF.

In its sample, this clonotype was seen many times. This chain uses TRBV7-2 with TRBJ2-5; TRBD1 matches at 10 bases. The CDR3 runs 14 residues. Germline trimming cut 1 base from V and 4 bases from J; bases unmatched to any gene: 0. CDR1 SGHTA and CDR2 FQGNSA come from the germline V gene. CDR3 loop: CASSLGDRGETQYF. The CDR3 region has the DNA TGTGCCAGCAGCTTAGGGGACAGGGGAGAGACCCAGTACTTC.